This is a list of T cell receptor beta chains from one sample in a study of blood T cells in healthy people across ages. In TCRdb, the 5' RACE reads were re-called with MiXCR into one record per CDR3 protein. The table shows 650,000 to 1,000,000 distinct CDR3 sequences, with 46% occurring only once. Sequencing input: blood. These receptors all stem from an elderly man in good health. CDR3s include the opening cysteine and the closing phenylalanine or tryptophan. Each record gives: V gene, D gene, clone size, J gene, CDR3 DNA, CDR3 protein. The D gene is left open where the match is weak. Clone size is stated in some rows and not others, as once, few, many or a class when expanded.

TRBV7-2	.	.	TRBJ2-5	TGTGCCAGCAGCTCGGAGGGGTGGCGAGAGACCCAGTACTTC	CASSSEGWRETQYF
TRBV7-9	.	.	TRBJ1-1	TGTGCCAGCAGCTTAGCAGAGGGTTCGGCTTTCTTT	CASSLAEGSAFF
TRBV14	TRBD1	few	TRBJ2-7	TGTGCCAGCAGCCAAGGGCAGGGGGCCACCTACGAGCAGTACTTC	CASSQGQGATYEQYF
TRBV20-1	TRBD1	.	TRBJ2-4	TGCAGAGATGGACAGGACCTCGGAAAGGCCAAAAACATTCAGTACTTC	CRDGQDLGKAKNIQYF
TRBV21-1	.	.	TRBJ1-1	TGTGCCAGCAGCCTAGGGGCAGGGAGGTCCGCTGAAGCTTTCTTT	CASSLGAGRSAEAFF
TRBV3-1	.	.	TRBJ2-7	TGTGCCAGCAGCCCCGGGCCTTTCCCGCCCCACGAGCAGTACTTC	CASSPGPFPPHEQYF
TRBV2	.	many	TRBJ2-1	TGTGCCAGCAGTGAGTCGGGCAGTTACAATGAGCAGTTCTTC	CASSESGSYNEQFF
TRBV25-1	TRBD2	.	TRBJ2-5	TGTGCCAGCAGTGAATATGCTAGCGGGAGAATTGAGACCCAGTACTTC	CASSEYASGRIETQYF
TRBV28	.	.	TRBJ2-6	TGTGCCAGCAAGAGACAGCGCTCTGGGGCCAACGTCCTGACTTTC	CASKRQRSGANVLTF
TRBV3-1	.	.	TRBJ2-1	TGTGCCAGCAGCCCCCTAGGGTCGGATGAGCAGTTCTTC	CASSPLGSDEQFF
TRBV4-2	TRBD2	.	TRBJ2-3	TGTGCCAGCAGCCAAGAGGAGGGACTAGCGGGGGGTACGCAGTATTTT	CASSQEEGLAGGTQYF
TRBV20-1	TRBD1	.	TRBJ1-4	TGCAGTGCTACCAGGGGACAGAAAAATGAAAAACTGTTTTTT	CSATRGQKNEKLFF
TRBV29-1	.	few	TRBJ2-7	TGCAGCGCTGGGGACTTCTACGAGCAGTACTTC	CSAGDFYEQYF
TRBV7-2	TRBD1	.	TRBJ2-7	TGTGCCAGCAGCATACAGGGGGTATCCTACGAGCAGTACTTC	CASSIQGVSYEQYF
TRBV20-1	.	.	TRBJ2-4	TGTAGTGCACAACCAGGAGAAAGGTCCAAAAACATTCAGTACTTC	CSAQPGERSKNIQYF
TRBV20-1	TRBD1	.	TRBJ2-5	TGCAGGGGACAGGGGCAGGAGACCCAGTACTTC	CRGQGQETQYF
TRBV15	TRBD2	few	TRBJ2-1	TGTGCCACCAGCAGAGTCCTAGCGGGCTACAATGAGCAGTTCTTC	CATSRVLAGYNEQFF
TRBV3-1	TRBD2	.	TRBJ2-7	TGTGCCAGCAGCCAGGTCAAAGGGGCGGGAGGGCCCTACGAGCAGTACTTC	CASSQVKGAGGPYEQYF
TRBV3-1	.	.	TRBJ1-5	TGTGCCAGCAGCCAAGAAGGGACCTCGGAGCCCCAGCATTTT	CASSQEGTSEPQHF
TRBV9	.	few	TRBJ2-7	TGTGCCAGCAGCGTAGCGAACAACTACGAGCAGTACTTC	CASSVANNYEQYF
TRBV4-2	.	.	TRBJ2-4	TGTGCCAGCAGCCAAGATAGGCAGCAAGGGCAAATAGAGTACTTC	CASSQDRQQGQIEYF
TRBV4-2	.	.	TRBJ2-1	TGTGCCAGCAGCCCGGCGGGAAGGGGAGATTTTTTGTATGAGCAGTTCTTC	CASSPAGRGDFLYEQFF
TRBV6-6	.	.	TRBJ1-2	TGTGCCACTCGGGTCGGGGGGCTCGACTATGGCTACACCTTC	CATRVGGLDYGYTF
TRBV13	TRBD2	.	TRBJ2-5	TGTGCCAGCAGTATTCTCAGCGGGAGGGAGACCCAGTACTTC	CASSILSGRETQYF
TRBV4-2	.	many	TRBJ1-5	TGTGCCAGCAGCTCCCAGCCCGGCTTGAATCAGCCCCAGCATTTT	CASSSQPGLNQPQHF
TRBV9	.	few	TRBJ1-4	TGTGCCAGCAGCGTGCTGGCCGGGAGTGAAAAACTGTTTTTT	CASSVLAGSEKLFF
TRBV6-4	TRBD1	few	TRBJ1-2	TGTGCCAGCAGTGACGGGACAGCAGATAACTATGGCTACACCTTC	CASSDGTADNYGYTF
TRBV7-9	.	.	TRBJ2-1	TGTGCCAGCGGCTTAACAGTCAATGAGCAGTCCTTC	CASGLTVNEQSF
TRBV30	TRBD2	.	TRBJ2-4	TGTGCCTGGAGTGTAGACCGCGGGAGCTTTCAGTACTTC	CAWSVDRGSFQYF
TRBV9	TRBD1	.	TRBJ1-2	TGTGCCAGCAGCGTAACAGGGGAAGGCTACACCTTC	CASSVTGEGYTF
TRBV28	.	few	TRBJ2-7	TGTGCCAGCAGTTTGGGTCAGGGGGGACACTACGAGCAGTACTTC	CASSLGQGGHYEQYF
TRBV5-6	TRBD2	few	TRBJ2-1	TGTGCCAGCAGCCGTCGACTAGCGGGAGGAGGCAATGAGCAGTTCTTC	CASSRRLAGGGNEQFF
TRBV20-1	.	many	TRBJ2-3	TGCAGTGCAGAAACGGGCGTAGATACGCAGTATTTT	CSAETGVDTQYF
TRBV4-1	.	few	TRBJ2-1	TGCGCCAGTCCCGGGGGACCCTACAATGAGCAGTTCTTC	CASPGGPYNEQFF
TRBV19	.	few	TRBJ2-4	TGTGCCAGTAGTCAGACACTACATCAAAACATTCAGTACTTC	CASSQTLHQNIQYF
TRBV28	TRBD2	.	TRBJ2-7	TGTGCCAGCAGTACACTTAGCGGGGGGGCCTACGAGCAGTACTTC	CASSTLSGGAYEQYF
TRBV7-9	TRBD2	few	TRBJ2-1	TGTGCCAGCAGCTTAGTCCAAGGCGGGAGGGCCGCGGATGAGCAGTTCTTC	CASSLVQGGRAADEQFF
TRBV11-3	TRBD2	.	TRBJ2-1	TGTGCCAGCAGCCTAGGGTGGGGAGGGTTAAAGACCCAGTTCTTC	CASSLGWGGLKTQFF
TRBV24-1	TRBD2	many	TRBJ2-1	TGTGCCACCAGTGATTTTGGACTAGCGGGAGATGAGTACAATGAGCAGTTCTTC	CATSDFGLAGDEYNEQFF